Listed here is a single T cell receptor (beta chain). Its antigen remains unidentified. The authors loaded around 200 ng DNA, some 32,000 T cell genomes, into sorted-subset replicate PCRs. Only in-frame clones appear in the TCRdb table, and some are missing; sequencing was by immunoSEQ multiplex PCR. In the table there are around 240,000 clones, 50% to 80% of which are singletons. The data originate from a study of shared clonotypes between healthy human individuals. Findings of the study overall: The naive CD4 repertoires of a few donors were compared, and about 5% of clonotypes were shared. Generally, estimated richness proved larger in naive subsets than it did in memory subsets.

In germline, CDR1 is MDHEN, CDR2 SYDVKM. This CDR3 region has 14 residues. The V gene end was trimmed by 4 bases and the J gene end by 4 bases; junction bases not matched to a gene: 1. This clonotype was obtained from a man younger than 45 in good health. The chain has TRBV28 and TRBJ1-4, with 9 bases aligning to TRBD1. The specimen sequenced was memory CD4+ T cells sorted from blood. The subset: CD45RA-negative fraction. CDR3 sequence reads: CASSWTGVNEKLFF. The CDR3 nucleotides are TGTGCCAGCAGTTGGACAGGGGTTAATGAAAAACTGTTTTTT.